The 20 T cell receptor beta chains in this list originate from one sample, sequenced in a study of T cells after yellow fever vaccination. Each CDR3 protein gets one entry after TCRdb re-called the 5' RACE reads with MiXCR. The repertoire holds a few hundred thousand distinct CDR3 sequences, roughly 5.6% seen once, with less than 3.5% in the top ten. The sequencing here drew on CD4+ T cells sorted from PBMCs, taken on the day of the yellow fever booster vaccination. These receptors originate from a man between 18 and 29 years old who received the YFV17D yellow fever vaccine.

This clonotype was seen ten or more times. This chain links TRBV7-2 with TRBJ2-2; no clear D gene. V lost 3 bases, J lost 8 bases, and 7 bases lay in between. In germline, CDR1 is SGHTA, CDR2 FQGNSA. CDR3 length: 12 amino acids. This CDR3 reads CASSFRWGELFF. CDR3 bases: TGTGCCAGCAGCTTCCGGTGGGGGGAGCTGTTTTTT. Combining the CDR3 with reference TRBV7-2 and TRBJ2-2 gives the whole variable domain GAGVSQSPSNKVTEKGKDVELRCDPISGHTALYWYRQSLGQGLEFLIYFQGNSAPDKSGLPSDRFSAERTGGSVSTLTIQRTQQEDSAVYLCASSFRWGELFFGEGSRLTVL.

There are many counts of this clonotype. The J gene is TRBJ2-2, the V gene TRBV5-1; 8 bases match TRBD1. The CDR3 is 15 amino acids. The germline V gene encodes CDR1 SGHRS and CDR2 YFSETQ. With 5 bases clipped from V and 1 base from J, the junction kept 4 bases outside the gene matches. The CDR3: CASRLTGENTGELFF. CDR3 bases: TGCGCCAGCAGGCTGACAGGGGAGAACACCGGGGAGCTGTTTTTT. The complete variable domain, with remaining parts taken from reference TRBV5-1 and TRBJ2-2, reads KAGVTQTPRYLIKTRGQQVTLSCSPISGHRSVSWYQQTPGQGLQFLFEYFSETQRNKGNFPGRFSGRQFSNSRSEMNVSTLELGDSALYLCASRLTGENTGELFFGEGSRLTVL.

The genes are TRBV12-3 or TRBV12-4 and TRBJ1-1; 9 bases fit TRBD1. There are 13 residues in the CDR3. V lost 7 bases to trimming and J lost 7 bases; unmatched junction nucleotides: 7. The CDR3 loop reads CASTGQGLFEAFF. The CDR3 nucleotides are TGTGCCAGCACCGGACAGGGGCTCTTTGAAGCTTTCTTT.

The chain has TRBV20-1 and TRBJ2-7; 8 bases align to TRBD1. J gave up 0 bases and V 6 bases, and 16 bases lay outside the gene matches. CDR3 size: 17 residues. CDR1 and CDR2 (germline): DFQATT, SNEGSKA (reference sequence). The CDR3 here is CSASTVAGGLSSYEQYF. The CDR3 coding sequence is TGCAGTGCCTCAACCGTGGCAGGGGGCTTGAGCTCCTACGAGCAGTACTTC.

A few counts support this clonotype. The chain links TRBV6-5 to TRBJ2-5; TRBD1 agrees at 10 bases. CDR3 length equals 15 residues. Germline V CDR1 and CDR2: MNHEY, SVGAGI. With 3 bases clipped from V and 7 bases from J, the junction kept 8 bases outside the gene matches. The CDR3 DNA reads TGTGCCAGCAGTTATGGGACAGGGGCACCCAGGACCCAGTACTTC. Amino acids: CASSYGTGAPRTQYF.

This clonotype came up many times. The rearrangement links TRBV6-5 to TRBJ2-7; D gene uncertain. The V end was cut by 5 bases, the J end by 9 bases, with 20 bases between. The CDR3 is made up of 14 amino acids. Germline CDR1 is MNHEY and CDR2 is SVGAGI. Here the CDR3 reads CASSRLNPAGGQYF. CDR3 DNA sequence: TGTGCCAGCAGTCGTTTAAACCCGGCCGGCGGGCAGTACTTC.

In its sample, this clonotype was seen a few times. The rearrangement uses TRBV20-1 and TRBJ2-3; 7 bases map to TRBD2. Germline trimming cut 0 bases from V and 5 bases from J; bases unmatched to any gene: 8. The CDR3 contains 15 residues. The germline CDR1 and CDR2 sequences are DFQATT and SNEGSKA (reference sequence). The chain's CDR3 is CSARDPGGEGDTQYF. The CDR3 nucleotides read TGCAGTGCTAGAGATCCGGGCGGGGAGGGAGATACGCAGTATTTT.

A few counts support this clonotype. This chain connects TRBV2 to TRBJ1-1, with TRBD1 as a possible D gene (5 bases). The CDR3 is 11 amino acids. The V end lost 2 bases, the J end lost 12 bases, and 10 bases lay between the germline ends. Germline assignment: CDR1 SNHLY and CDR2 FYNNEI. CDR3 DNA: TGTGCCAGCAGTGAATTCAGGGACCCTTTCTTT. Encoded protein: CASSEFRDPFF.

The chain joins TRBV7-2 to TRBJ2-5; either TRBD1 or TRBD2 may fit D (6 bases each). The V gene's germline CDR1 is SGHTA and CDR2 FQGNSA. V lost 5 bases and J lost 4, with 20 bases in between. This CDR3 has 16 residues. CDR3 nucleotides: TGTGCCAGCAGCCGAGAAATTGCTGGGGGGCGAGAGACCCAGTACTTC. Its protein product is CASSREIAGGRETQYF.

This clonotype has at least ten counts. The chain joins TRBV18 to TRBJ2-3; D is unclear. Trimming took 0 bases from V and 0 from J, leaving 16 bases between them. CDR3 length: 18 residues. CDR1 and CDR2 (germline): KGHSH, LQKENI. The CDR3: CASSPPGLPAASTDTQYF. The CDR3 DNA sequence: TGTGCCAGCTCACCACCGGGCTTGCCTGCAGCTAGCACAGATACGCAGTATTTT.

This clonotype came up a few times. J is TRBJ2-2 and V is TRBV24-1; no firm D call. Deletions cut 7 bases from V and 5 bases from J, with 13 bases between. This CDR3 region has 14 residues. In germline, CDR1 is KGHDR, CDR2 SFDVKD. This CDR3 reads CATSPHGETGELFF. CDR3 coding DNA: TGTGCCACCAGCCCTCATGGGGAAACCGGGGAGCTGTTTTTT.

In this sample, this clonotype turned up a few times. V is TRBV7-9 and J is TRBJ2-7; TRBD1 matches 7 bases. V shed 5 bases and J 5 bases; nucleotides not matched to a gene: 6. The CDR3 contains 13 residues. CDR1 is SEHNR and CDR2 is FQNEAQ in the germline V gene (reference sequence). The CDR3 reads CASSLTGIHEQYF. CDR3 in DNA: TGTGCCAGCAGCCTGACAGGGATCCACGAGCAGTACTTC.

This clonotype was observed at least ten times. The chain joins TRBV20-1 to TRBJ1-1; tentatively, D is TRBD1 (6 bases). CDR1 DFQATT and CDR2 SNEGSKA come from the germline V gene (reference sequence). The CDR3 consists of 13 residues. The DNA for the CDR3 is TGCGGCCCGCGGGCAGGGGCGAACACTGAAGCTTTCTTT. Its translation: CGPRAGANTEAFF.

This clonotype was seen repeatedly, ten times or more. This rearrangement joins TRBV7-2 to TRBJ1-2, with D perhaps matching TRBD1 (5 bases). This CDR3 has 12 amino acids. V was shortened by 3 bases and J by 8 bases, with 10 bases between the two germline ends. Per germline, CDR1 SGHTA and CDR2 FQGNSA. The CDR3 bases are TGTGCCAGCAGCTTGTACGGGGACGGCTACACCTTC. Amino acid sequence: CASSLYGDGYTF.

This clonotype is labeled as medium-sized. The chain is built from TRBV5-1 and TRBJ2-2; either TRBD1 or TRBD2 may supply D (5 bases each). CDR1 is SGHRS, CDR2 YFSETQ, per germline. The CDR3 is 17 residues long. Trimming took off 3 bases at V and 0 bases at J, with 15 bases between the two ends. The CDR3 protein is CASSSNGANANTGELFF. DNA for the CDR3: TGCGCCAGCAGCTCGAACGGGGCTAACGCGAACACCGGGGAGCTGTTTTTT.

This sequence joins TRBV20-1 and TRBJ2-3, with no clear D. This CDR3 comprises 15 residues. The V end was cut by 5 bases, the J end by 0 bases, with 15 bases between. Germline V gene lookup returns CDR1 DFQATT and CDR2 SNEGSKA (reference sequence). The CDR3 sequence: CSALPLLASTDTQYF. CDR3 sequence (DNA): TGCAGTGCTTTACCCCTCTTAGCTAGCACAGATACGCAGTATTTT.

This clonotype was seen a few times. V and J are TRBV6-2 or TRBV6-3 and TRBJ2-6, with no clear D. Trimming removed 3 bases at V and 2 bases at J, with 2 bases between. Germline V gene lookup returns CDR1 MNHEY and CDR2 SVGEGT. This CDR3 has 13 residues. For the CDR3, the DNA is TGTGCCAGCAGTTATGCTGGGGCCAACGTCCTGACTTTC. It specifies CASSYAGANVLTF.

This clonotype was detected many times. This chain links TRBV20-1 with TRBJ2-7, with unresolved D. Germline loops: CDR1 DFQATT, CDR2 SNEGSKA (reference sequence). The V end was cut by 6 bases, the J end by 4 bases, with 19 bases between. This CDR3 has 14 residues. The CDR3 protein is CSAGLGTVEYEQYF. As DNA, the CDR3 is TGCAGTGCCGGCTTAGGAACCGTGGAATACGAGCAGTACTTC.

This clonotype was observed a handful of times. V gene TRBV6-2 or TRBV6-3 combines with J gene TRBJ2-3; TRBD2 aligns across 13 bases. J lost 0 bases, V lost 2 bases, and 5 bases had no gene match. The germline V gene has CDR1 MNHEY and CDR2 SVGEGT. This CDR3 contains 18 residues. In nucleotides, the CDR3 is TGTGCCAGCAGTTACCGACTAGCGGGGGGTACTAGCACAGATACGCAGTATTTT. Protein product: CASSYRLAGGTSTDTQYF.

A few counts support this clonotype. The CDR3 DNA follows: TGCGCCAGCAGCTCCCCATTAGCGGGGAGGGCCAAAAACATTCAGTACTTC. Translating gives CASSSPLAGRAKNIQYF. The V and J genes are TRBV4-1 and TRBJ2-4, with 8 bases identical to TRBD2. Trimming took 5 bases from V and 1 from J; bases not matched to a gene: 10. The CDR3 sequence is 17 residues long. Germline CDR1 is MGHRA and CDR2 is YSYEKL.